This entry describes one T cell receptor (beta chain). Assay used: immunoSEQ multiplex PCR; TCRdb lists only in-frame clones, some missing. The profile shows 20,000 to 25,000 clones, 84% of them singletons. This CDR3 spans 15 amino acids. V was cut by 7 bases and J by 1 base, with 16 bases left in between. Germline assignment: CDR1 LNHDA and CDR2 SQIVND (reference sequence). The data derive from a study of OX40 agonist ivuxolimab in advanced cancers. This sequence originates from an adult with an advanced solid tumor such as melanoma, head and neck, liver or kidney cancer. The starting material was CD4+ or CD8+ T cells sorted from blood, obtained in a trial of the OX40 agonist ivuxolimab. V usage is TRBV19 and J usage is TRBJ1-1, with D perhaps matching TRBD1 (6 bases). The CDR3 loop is CASTTGWGWNTEAFF. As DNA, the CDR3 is TGTGCCAGTACCACAGGGTGGGGGTGGAACACTGAAGCTTTCTTT.